This TCR beta chain was captured in a study of technical replicates of blood from a few donors. The CDR3 covers 16 residues. Trimming removed 3 bases from V and 3 bases from J; junction bases left unmatched: 4. CDR1 MGHRA and CDR2 YSYEKL come from the germline V gene. TCRdb's table, derived via immunoSEQ multiplex PCR, lists solely in-frame clones and lacks some. The profile covers 65,000 to 85,000 clones, with 94% appearing a single time and about 0.4% taken by the ten largest. The sample taken for sequencing was T cells isolated from PBMCs. This TCR came from a human donor in good health. V gene TRBV4-1 combines with J gene TRBJ2-3; 12 bases map to TRBD2. As DNA, the CDR3 is TGCGCCAGCAGCCAGACTAGCGGGAGAGGTACAGATACGCAGTATTTT. This gives the protein CASSQTSGRGTDTQYF.